This TCR beta chain originates from a study of shared clonotypes between healthy human individuals. Points from the study as a whole: Clonotype sharing among donors was expected to depend on sequencing depth.

Germline loops: CDR1 SGHNT, CDR2 YYREEE (reference sequence). Trimming removed 0 bases at V and 9 bases at J, with 9 bases between. This CDR3 is built from 12 residues. Concerning this clone itself: Its antigen is still unknown.

Repertoires were generated with immunoSEQ multiplex PCR, while TCRdb's copy carries only in-frame clones and drops some. The data show 530,000 or so clones, almost 80% seen once. Input material: PBMCs. V gene TRBV5-4 combines with J gene TRBJ1-1; D unresolved. The receptor was derived from a middle-aged woman in good health. Some clones in this sample may be carry-over from other donors' samples. In DNA form, the CDR3 reads TGTGCCAGCAGCTTGGTAGGGTCAAAAGCTTTCTTT. It encodes CASSLVGSKAFF.